This is a list of T cell receptor beta chains from one sample in a study of blood T cell repertoires in COVID-19. Data came from immunoSEQ multiplex PCR; TCRdb stores just in-frame clones and leaves some out. Of some 250,000 clones in the sample, roughly 86% were seen once. Sequencing used peripheral blood. The receptors were gathered from a human donor in a cohort sampled during active COVID-19. Both conserved end residues are part of each CDR3. The order of the fields is J gene, clone size, V gene, CDR3 protein. The size of a clone is reported for some rows only, either as once, few or many, or as a class for expanded clones.

J gene: TRBJ1-1; clone size: once; V gene: TRBV6-1; CDR3 protein: CASSEEETQAFF
J gene: TRBJ1-3; clone size: NA; V gene: TRBV11-2; CDR3 protein: CASSQGIGADYTIYF
J gene: TRBJ2-6; clone size: NA; V gene: TRBV19; CDR3 protein: CASSIDPPTGALWANVLTF
J gene: TRBJ1-2; clone size: NA; V gene: TRBV9; CDR3 protein: CASSVRPGQIYGYTF
J gene: TRBJ1-2; clone size: NA; V gene: TRBV7-2; CDR3 protein: CASSSPARGDGYTF
J gene: TRBJ1-1; clone size: NA; V gene: TRBV30; CDR3 protein: CAWSVIGETEAFF
J gene: TRBJ2-7; clone size: NA; V gene: TRBV7-9; CDR3 protein: CASSSGTGSSYEQYF
J gene: TRBJ1-1; clone size: NA; V gene: TRBV10-3; CDR3 protein: CAISESVGGAFF
J gene: TRBJ1-1; clone size: NA; V gene: TRBV6-5; CDR3 protein: CASTKQGNRNTEAFF
J gene: TRBJ1-3; clone size: NA; V gene: TRBV18; CDR3 protein: CASSPSSGNTIYF
J gene: TRBJ2-2; clone size: NA; V gene: TRBV7-8; CDR3 protein: CASSFPPGQGNAGELFF
J gene: TRBJ1-1; clone size: NA; V gene: TRBV11-2; CDR3 protein: CASTLGGGEAFF
J gene: TRBJ2-7; clone size: NA; V gene: TRBV5-8; CDR3 protein: CASSSYRVGYEQYF
J gene: TRBJ2-7; clone size: NA; V gene: TRBV7-2; CDR3 protein: CASSADRAFDEQYF
J gene: TRBJ2-7; clone size: NA; V gene: TRBV9; CDR3 protein: CASLLRGAYEQYF
J gene: TRBJ1-3; clone size: few; V gene: TRBV6-5; CDR3 protein: CASSSLSGGNTIYF
J gene: TRBJ1-1; clone size: NA; V gene: TRBV25-1; CDR3 protein: CASRGAPGQGSVGTEAFF
J gene: TRBJ1-1; clone size: once; V gene: TRBV30; CDR3 protein: CAWSTYLRGFGTEAFF
J gene: TRBJ1-3; clone size: NA; V gene: TRBV5-1; CDR3 protein: CASSRTGGSGNTIYF
J gene: TRBJ2-7; clone size: once; V gene: TRBV7-3; CDR3 protein: CASSFDLAGSRYEQYF
J gene: TRBJ1-2; clone size: NA; V gene: TRBV29-1; CDR3 protein: CSVEARGGRSDGYTF
J gene: TRBJ2-7; clone size: NA; V gene: TRBV19; CDR3 protein: CASNPAGQSYEQYF
J gene: TRBJ1-1; clone size: NA; V gene: TRBV21-1; CDR3 protein: CASSKGERGQGGKNTEAFF
J gene: TRBJ1-2; clone size: NA; V gene: TRBV30; CDR3 protein: CATTDRGGNYGYTF
J gene: TRBJ2-1; clone size: NA; V gene: TRBV11-3; CDR3 protein: CASSDRGGGYNEQFF
J gene: TRBJ1-4; clone size: NA; V gene: TRBV5-4; CDR3 protein: CASSSQGVHVNEKLFF
J gene: TRBJ1-2; clone size: once; V gene: TRBV28; CDR3 protein: CASSLSGTRNGYTF
J gene: TRBJ1-2; clone size: NA; V gene: TRBV27; CDR3 protein: CASSLQDRGYGYTF
J gene: TRBJ1-1; clone size: NA; V gene: TRBV25-1; CDR3 protein: CASAPLGGSGNWTEAFF
J gene: TRBJ2-3; clone size: NA; V gene: TRBV19; CDR3 protein: CASSIQASTDTQYF
J gene: TRBJ1-6; clone size: NA; V gene: TRBV2; CDR3 protein: CASRLRTDYNSPLHF
J gene: TRBJ1-2; clone size: NA; V gene: TRBV2; CDR3 protein: CASPRAEGYGYTF
J gene: TRBJ2-7; clone size: NA; V gene: TRBV27; CDR3 protein: CASSSLYEQYF
J gene: TRBJ1-4; clone size: few; V gene: TRBV30; CDR3 protein: CAWSGDRGKKLFF
J gene: TRBJ1-1; clone size: NA; V gene: TRBV28; CDR3 protein: CASSTDRENTEAFF
J gene: TRBJ2-7; clone size: NA; V gene: TRBV23-1; CDR3 protein: CASSQAGGTHLRHEQYF
J gene: TRBJ1-3; clone size: NA; V gene: TRBV5-1; CDR3 protein: CASRRGPGNTIYF